The T cell receptor (beta chain) under discussion was sequenced for a study of response to subunit inactivated influenza vaccine. Study results and caveats: Each seasonal influenza vaccination, the authors suggested, recruits few new T cells.

MiXCR was run by TCRdb on the RT-PCR reads, yielding one entry per CDR3 protein. Among around 200,000 distinct CDR3 sequences, around 8.8% were seen once, and the ten largest hold roughly 10%. Of note for this clonotype: What it binds is not known.

The CDR3 spans 17 residues. Germline trimming cut 3 bases from V and 4 bases from J; bases unmatched to any gene: 15. Per germline, CDR1 MDHEN and CDR2 SYDVKM. The rearrangement uses TRBV28 and TRBJ2-7, with 7 bases that match TRBD2. This clonotype was obtained from a man in his fifties or sixties who received an inactivated influenza vaccine. The source was non-naive T cells sorted from PBMCs, collected on the day of vaccination. The CDR3 loop reads CASSLIYLGEGPYEQYF. The CDR3 coding sequence is TGTGCCAGCAGTTTGATCTATTTGGGGGAGGGCCCTTACGAGCAGTACTTC.